This TCR beta chain was identified in a study of control samples from healthy donors and cancer patients. This table comes from immunoSEQ multiplex PCR, and its TCRdb copy is limited to in-frame clones, with some not included. Found here are approximately 170,000 clones, 85% to 95% of them singletons; the top ten hold roughly 4%. Looked up from germline, CDR1 is SGHDN and CDR2 is FVKESK. The V gene lost 4 bases and the J gene lost 10 bases, with 8 bases spanning the gap. This CDR3 region has 12 residues. The TCR originated in a woman aged 55-75 years in good health. Sequencing used blood. V gene TRBV14 combines with J gene TRBJ1-6; D unclear. The CDR3 nucleotides read TGTGCCAGCAGCCTACGGAAGTCACCCCTCCACTTT. Translated, it gives CASSLRKSPLHF.